The 15 T cell receptor beta chains below all came from one sample that was sequenced in a study of Graves' ophthalmopathy and Graves' hyperthyroidism. RNA transcripts yielded amplified TCR beta CDR3 regions. First-round RT-PCR relied on HTBI primers, and a second-round multiplex PCR came next. TCRdb ran MiXCR on the multiplex PCR reads and lists one entry per CDR3 protein. The sample lists 400,000 to 450,000 distinct CDR3 sequences; under 25% were seen once. Source material: peripheral blood. Receptor source: a woman younger than 30 with stable Graves' hyperthyroidism.

This clonotype has ten or more counts. This chain links TRBV30 with TRBJ1-5; no clear D gene. Trimming pared 1 base from V and 5 bases from J, leaving 9 bases between. The CDR3 is made up of 13 amino acids. CDR1 and CDR2 from the germline V gene are GTSNPN and SVGIG (reference sequence). CDR3 coding DNA: TGTGCCTGGAGTGCCTACAGAGATCAGCCCCAGCATTTT. This sequence encodes CAWSAYRDQPQHF.

The table lists this clonotype with a few counts. The CDR3 bases are TGTGCCACCAGCAGAGATCCCGGTCACACTGAAGCTTTCTTT. Protein: CATSRDPGHTEAFF. The rearrangement links TRBV15 to TRBJ1-1; D is unclear. Trimming shortened V by 0 bases and J by 3 bases, and 8 bases separated the two germline ends. CDR3 length: 14 amino acids. CDR1 and CDR2 from the germline V gene are LNHNV and YYDKDF (reference sequence).

As regards this clonotype: Compared with germline, one end of the junction differs, possibly owing to a read error. The CDR3 sequence is CASSKIANYGYTF. DNA of the CDR3: TGTGCCAGCAGTAAGATAGCTAACTATGGTTACACCTTC. V gene TRBV28 combines with J gene TRBJ1-2; D gene unclear. This CDR3 has 13 residues. From germline, CDR1 is MDHEN and CDR2 SYDVKM.

This clonotype has ten or more counts. The chain couples TRBV12-3 or TRBV12-4 to TRBJ2-2; unclear D gene. Deletions cut 3 bases from V and 4 bases from J, with 0 bases between. The CDR3 totals 11 residues. CDR3 residues: CASSFTGELFF. DNA of the CDR3: TGTGCCAGCAGTTTCACCGGGGAGCTGTTTTTT.

This clonotype was found once. J is TRBJ2-7 and V is TRBV6-1, with 9 positions matching TRBD2. Germline V gene lookup returns CDR1 MNHNS and CDR2 SASEGT. Trimming cost V 6 bases and J 4 bases; bases outside gene matches: 10. This CDR3 is built from 15 residues. CDR3 bases: TGTGCCAGCAGGGTAGCGGGAGAGGGGATATACGAGCAGTACTTC. Amino acids: CASRVAGEGIYEQYF.

The sample holds many counts of this clonotype. The chain is built from TRBV6-2 or TRBV6-3 and TRBJ2-7, with D perhaps assigned TRBD1 or TRBD2 (6 bases each). The CDR3 is made up of 16 amino acids. V was pared by 2 bases and J by 2 bases, with 16 bases between. In germline, CDR1 is MNHEY, CDR2 SVGEGT. CDR3 sequence: CASSYGGGTTTYEQYF. In DNA, the CDR3 is TGTGCCAGCAGTTACGGTGGGGGGACAACTACCTACGAGCAGTACTTC.

The sample holds many counts of this clonotype. Being one base from a much bigger clone, this may be a read error. The chain links TRBV15 to TRBJ1-1; D is possibly TRBD1 (5 bases). Looked up from germline, CDR1 is LNHNV and CDR2 is YYDKDF (reference sequence). CDR3 length: 13 amino acids. The CDR3 region has the DNA TGTGCCACCAGCTTCGGGGCGAGGACTGGAGCTTTCTTT. Amino acid sequence: CATSFGARTGAFF.

This clonotype was picked up many times. CDR3 loop: CASSYSSLAGGNEQYF. The CDR3, as DNA: TGTGCCAGCAGTTACTCTTCCCTAGCGGGGGGCAACGAGCAGTACTTC. The genes are TRBV6-2 or TRBV6-3 and TRBJ2-7, with 11 bases aligning to TRBD2. Germline values: CDR1 MNHEY, CDR2 SVGEGT. There are 16 residues in the CDR3. V shed 0 bases and J 5 bases; nucleotides not matched to a gene: 6.

Many counts were recorded for this clonotype. The chain has TRBV28 and TRBJ2-7; D possibly corresponds to TRBD1 (6 bases). Germline V gene sequence: CDR1 MDHEN, CDR2 SYDVKM. The V end lost 2 bases, the J end lost 7 bases, and 15 bases lay between the germline ends. This CDR3 region has 14 residues. In DNA form, the CDR3 reads TGTGCCAGCAGTTTAGGGACATCAACGGGGGAGCAGTACTTC. Its translation is CASSLGTSTGEQYF.

The J gene is TRBJ2-7, the V gene TRBV6-9; D not certain. The V end was cut by 0 bases, the J end by 0 bases, with 3 bases between. Germline assignment: CDR1 MNHGY and CDR2 SVAAGI. There are 13 residues in the CDR3. The CDR3 reads CASSYSNSYEQYF. CDR3 DNA sequence: TGTGCCAGCAGTTATTCCAACTCCTACGAGCAGTACTTC.

Many counts were recorded for this clonotype. The V and J genes are TRBV12-3 or TRBV12-4 and TRBJ2-2; D is undetermined. This CDR3 has 12 residues. The V end was cut by 6 bases, the J end by 8 bases, with 10 bases between. CDR3 loop: CASRLTPGELFF. As DNA, the CDR3 is TGTGCCAGCAGACTCACGCCAGGGGAGCTGTTTTTT.

The table lists this clonotype with many counts. V is TRBV6-5 and J is TRBJ1-2; 11 bases are a match to TRBD1. The CDR3 is made up of 15 amino acids. Trimming cost V 8 bases and J 8 bases; bases outside gene matches: 13. Germline V gene lookup returns CDR1 MNHEY and CDR2 SVGAGI. CDR3 amino acids: CASLRTGGLEWGYTF. In DNA, the CDR3 is TGTGCCAGCTTGAGGACAGGGGGCCTGGAGTGGGGCTACACCTTC.

This clonotype was recorded at least ten times. The genes are TRBV3-1 and TRBJ1-5; D not certain. Between the trimmed V and J ends, which lost 0 bases and 4 bases, there was a span of 4 bases. This CDR3 has 13 residues. The germline V gene has CDR1 LGHDT and CDR2 YNNKEL (reference sequence). The CDR3 is CASSQDPNQPQHF. Here the CDR3 DNA reads TGTGCCAGCAGCCAAGACCCTAATCAGCCCCAGCATTTT.

In its sample, this clonotype was seen many times. The chain joins TRBV7-2 to TRBJ2-7; maybe TRBD2 (6 bases). Germline values: CDR1 SGHTA, CDR2 FQGNSA. The CDR3 length is 14 residues. The V end lost 8 bases, the J end lost 0 bases, and 14 bases lay between the germline ends. CDR3 coding DNA: TGTGCCAGCCAGGGAGGTCAGGGCTCCTACGAGCAGTACTTC. It specifies CASQGGQGSYEQYF.

The chain uses TRBV11-3 and TRBJ2-2, with 11 bases aligning to TRBD2. The length of the CDR3 is 15 residues. V gave up 5 bases and J gave up 5 bases; unmatched junction bases: 4. CDR1 and CDR2 from the germline V gene are SGHNT and YENEEA. The CDR3 region has the DNA TGTGCCAGCAGCCTAACTAGCGGGAGAACCGGGGAGCTGTTTTTT. This sequence encodes CASSLTSGRTGELFF.